These 17 T cell receptor beta chains came from one sample sequenced in a study of cytotoxic CD8 clonotypes in ibrutinib-treated CLL. This table comes from immunoSEQ multiplex PCR, and its TCRdb copy is limited to in-frame clones, with some not included. The sample records hundreds of thousands of clones, around 70% being singletons. Here the sequenced sample was PBMCs, taken after 12 months of ibrutinib treatment. Receptor source: a human donor with chronic lymphocytic leukemia.

The rearrangement joins TRBV7-2 to TRBJ1-6; possibly TRBD1 for D (5 bases). Germline assignment: CDR1 SGHTA and CDR2 FQGNSA. The V and J ends lost 5 bases and 7 bases respectively, with 18 bases between them. The CDR3 spans 16 residues. The CDR3 sequence is CASSRAGTPGNSPLHF. CDR3 DNA: TGTGCCAGCAGCCGTGCCGGGACCCCTGGGAATTCACCCCTCCACTTT.

This clone was observed a few times. This chain uses TRBV30 with TRBJ1-2; D is unresolved. Germline CDR1 is GTSNPN and CDR2 is SVGIG (reference sequence). V was trimmed by 2 bases and J by 2 bases, leaving 9 bases between them. The CDR3 is 13 residues long. Written as DNA, the CDR3 is TGTGCCTGGAGTTGGCAGACCAACTATGGCTACACCTTC. This codes for CAWSWQTNYGYTF.

DNA for the CDR3: TGTGCCAGCAACAACAAAAGACAGAATTCACCCCTCCACTTT. Its protein product is CASNNKRQNSPLHF. The V call is TRBV6-5, the J call TRBJ1-6; maybe TRBD1 (5 bases). V dropped 7 bases and J dropped 7 bases, with 14 bases sitting between them. CDR1 MNHEY and CDR2 SVGAGI come from the germline V gene. The CDR3 spans 14 residues.

The rearrangement uses TRBV6-5 and TRBJ2-7; possibly TRBD1 for D (6 bases). The CDR3 length is 14 residues. V lost 2 bases and J 3 bases, leaving 11 bases between the germline ends. CDR1 is MNHEY, CDR2 SVGAGI, per germline. CDR3 protein: CASSYGGTRYEQYF. The CDR3 region has the DNA TGTGCCAGCAGTTACGGGGGCACCCGCTACGAGCAGTACTTC.

The rearrangement links TRBV6-5 to TRBJ2-7; no firm D call. CDR3 length equals 14 residues. Germline CDR1 and CDR2: MNHEY and SVGAGI. Between the trimmed V and J ends, which lost 6 bases and 8 bases, there was a span of 20 bases. The CDR3 nucleotides read TGTGCCAGCAGCCAAAGGTCGGCTGGAAAGAAGCAGTACTTC. Translation: CASSQRSAGKKQYF.

The chain links TRBV7-5 to TRBJ2-7; the table's D call of TRBD2 was not tested on the DNA. TRBV7-5 is an annotated pseudogene. This CDR3 spans 10 amino acids. The CDR3 nucleotides read TGTGCCAGAAGCTTAGCTGAGCAGTACTTC. This encodes CARSLAEQYF.

This chain connects TRBV11-2 to TRBJ2-5; no definite D call. V was clipped by 3 bases and J by 5 bases, with 13 bases between them. Germline assignment: CDR1 SGHAT and CDR2 FQNNGV. The CDR3 has 14 amino acids. CDR3 amino acids: CASSFSLRAETQYF. Written as DNA, the CDR3 is TGTGCCAGCAGCTTTTCTCTCAGAGCCGAGACCCAGTACTTC.

The rearrangement uses TRBV6-6 and TRBJ2-7, with 9 bases matching TRBD1. V trimming: 5 bases; J trimming: 3 bases; junction bases outside the gene matches: 8. The CDR3 contains 15 residues. CDR1 is MNHNY, CDR2 SVGAGI, per germline (reference sequence). The chain's CDR3 is CASSPGTGGVYEQYF. CDR3 nucleotides: TGTGCCAGCAGTCCAGGCACAGGGGGCGTCTACGAGCAGTACTTC.

The chain is built from TRBV5-1 and TRBJ2-2, with 9 bases identical to TRBD1. With V trimmed by 5 bases and J by 0 bases, 2 bases remained unmatched. This CDR3 is 15 amino acids long. The germline V gene encodes CDR1 SGHRS and CDR2 YFSETQ. The CDR3 sequence is CASRTGGPNTGELFF. CDR3 coding DNA: TGCGCCAGCAGAACAGGGGGCCCGAACACCGGGGAGCTGTTTTTT.

The chain employs TRBV9 and TRBJ2-3; 7 nucleotides agree with TRBD1. The CDR3 totals 13 residues. The ends lost 4 bases at V and 6 bases at J; junction bases unmatched: 5. Germline CDR1 is SGDLS and CDR2 is YYNGEE. CDR3 in amino acids: CASSLEGADTQYF. The CDR3 DNA follows: TGTGCCAGCAGCCTAGAGGGGGCGGATACGCAGTATTTT.

The chain carries TRBV7-2 and TRBJ2-7, with D tentatively TRBD2 (5 bases). The germline V and J ends were trimmed by 5 bases and 9 bases, with 17 bases remaining between them. The CDR3 is 13 residues long. In germline, CDR1 is SGHTA, CDR2 FQGNSA. CDR3 in DNA: TGTGCCAGCAGCGTCTCCCGAGCGGCGGGGCAGTACTTC. This codes for CASSVSRAAGQYF.

The chain recombines TRBV10-3 with TRBJ1-2; D is perhaps TRBD1 (5 bases). Germline V lookup: CDR1 ENHRY, CDR2 SYGVKD. This CDR3 contains 12 residues. The ends were cut back, 6 bases at V and 6 bases at J, with 11 bases in the middle. CDR3 residues: CAISGLGDGYTF. Here the CDR3 DNA reads TGTGCCATCAGCGGTTTGGGGGATGGCTACACCTTC.

The V and J genes are TRBV6-5 and TRBJ1-6; D uncertain. CDR1 is MNHEY, CDR2 SVGAGI, per germline. Trimming took off 0 bases at V and 3 bases at J, with 6 bases between the two ends. The CDR3 runs to 15 residues. CDR3 sequence reads: CASSYSGVYNSPLHF. The DNA of the CDR3 is TGTGCCAGCAGTTACTCAGGAGTCTATAATTCACCCCTCCACTTT.

The rearrangement joins TRBV5-1 to TRBJ2-2, with TRBD2 matching over 12 bases. Unmatched junction bases numbered 4, after V lost 5 bases and J lost 2 bases. The CDR3 is made up of 16 amino acids. Germline V CDR1 and CDR2: SGHRS, YFSETQ. CDR3 in DNA: TGCGCCAGCAGACGGACTAGCGGGGTAAACACCGGGGAGCTGTTTTTT. This gives the protein CASRRTSGVNTGELFF.

Here the CDR3 reads CASSYRTGGLATNEKLFF. In DNA form, the CDR3 reads TGTGCCAGCAGCTACCGGACAGGGGGTCTTGCAACTAATGAAAAACTGTTTTTT. This chain links TRBV13 with TRBJ1-4, with TRBD1 matching over 10 bases. The length of the CDR3 is 18 residues. V trimming: 4 bases; J trimming: 0 bases; junction bases outside the gene matches: 8. Germline V CDR1 and CDR2: PRHDT, FYEKMQ (reference sequence). Drawing the rest from reference TRBV13 and TRBJ1-4, the complete variable domain is AAGVIQSPRHLIKEKRETATLKCYPIPRHDTVYWYQQGPGQDPQFLISFYEKMQSDKGSIPDRFSAQQFSDYHSELNMSSLELGDSALYFCASSYRTGGLATNEKLFFGSGTQLSVL.

Only one count was recorded for this clone. The rearrangement joins TRBV9 to TRBJ2-1, with a weak D call TRBD2 (9 bases). The CDR3 is 15 amino acids. The germline V gene has CDR1 SGDLS and CDR2 YYNGEE. Trimming cost V 4 bases and J 6 bases, with 17 bases left between them. CDR3 DNA sequence: TGTGCCAGCAGCCAGGGGGCGGGGGGGCCCAATGAGCAGTTCTTC. Translation: CASSQGAGGPNEQFF.

The chain combines TRBV14 with TRBJ2-7; 11 bases are shared with TRBD2. J gave up 0 bases and V 2 bases, and 0 bases lay outside the gene matches. The CDR3 is 15 amino acids. Germline V CDR1 and CDR2: SGHDN, FVKESK. The CDR3 DNA follows: TGTGCCAGCAGCCAAACTAGCGGGAGCTCCTACGAGCAGTACTTC. This gives the protein CASSQTSGSSYEQYF.